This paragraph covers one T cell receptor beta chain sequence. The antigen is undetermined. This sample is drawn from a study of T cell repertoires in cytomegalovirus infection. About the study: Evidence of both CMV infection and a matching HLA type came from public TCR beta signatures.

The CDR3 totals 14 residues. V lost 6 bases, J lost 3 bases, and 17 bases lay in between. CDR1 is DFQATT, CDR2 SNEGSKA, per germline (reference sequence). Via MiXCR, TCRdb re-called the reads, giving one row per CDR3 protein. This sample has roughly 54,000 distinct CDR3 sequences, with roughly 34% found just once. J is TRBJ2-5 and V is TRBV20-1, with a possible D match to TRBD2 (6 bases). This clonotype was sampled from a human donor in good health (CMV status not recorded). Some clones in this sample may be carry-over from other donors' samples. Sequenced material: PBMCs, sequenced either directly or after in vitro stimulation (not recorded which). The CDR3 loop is CSATMTRGEETQYF. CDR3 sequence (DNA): TGCAGTGCCACAATGACTAGAGGGGAAGAGACCCAGTACTTC.